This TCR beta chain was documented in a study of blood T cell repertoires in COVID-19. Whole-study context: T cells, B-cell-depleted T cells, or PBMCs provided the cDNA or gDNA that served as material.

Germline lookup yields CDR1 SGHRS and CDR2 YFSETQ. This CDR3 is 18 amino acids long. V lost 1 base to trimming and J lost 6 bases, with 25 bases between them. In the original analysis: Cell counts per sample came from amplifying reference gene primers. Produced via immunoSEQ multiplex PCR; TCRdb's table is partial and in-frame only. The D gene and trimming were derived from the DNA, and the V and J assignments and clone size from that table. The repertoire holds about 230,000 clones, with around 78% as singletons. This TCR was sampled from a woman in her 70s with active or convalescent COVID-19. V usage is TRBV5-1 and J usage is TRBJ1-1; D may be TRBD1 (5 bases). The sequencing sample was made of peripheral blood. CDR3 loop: CASSLRSGVAAPSPEAFF. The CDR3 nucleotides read TGCGCCAGCAGCTTGAGATCGGGGGTCGCGGCACCATCCCCTGAAGCTTTCTTT.